This T cell receptor (beta chain) appears in the sequencing data of a study of T cell changes during pregnancy in multiple sclerosis. Sequencing was performed with immunoSEQ multiplex PCR; in TCRdb, only in-frame clones are kept and a portion is missing. Of 75,000 to 80,000 clones in the sample, roughly 91% were seen once. V shed 2 bases and J 3 bases; nucleotides not matched to a gene: 9. Germline CDR1 GTSNPN, CDR2 SVGIG (reference sequence). This CDR3 comprises 16 residues. The receptor's source is a female donor in good health, enrolled as a control in a pregnancy study. The chain couples TRBV30 to TRBJ2-3; 9 nucleotides align to TRBD2. This specimen was peripheral blood, taken after pregnancy. In nucleotides, the CDR3 is TGTGCCTGGAGTCCCCTTAGCGGGAGTTATACAGATACGCAGTATTTT. It specifies CAWSPLSGSYTDTQYF.